This is a list of T cell receptor beta chains from one sample in a study of T-cell reconstitution after alpha-beta-depleted transplantation in children. TCRdb reprocessed the PCR reads with MiXCR, giving one entry per CDR3 protein. In the table there are some 500,000 distinct CDR3 sequences, 18% of which are singletons. The source material was PBMCs from the stem cell graft donor, sampled from the stem cell graft. The receptors derive from a human donor who donated a stem cell graft to a child with acute lymphoblastic leukemia. CDR3s include the opening cysteine and the closing phenylalanine or tryptophan. The order of the fields is clone size, V gene, D gene, J gene, CDR3 DNA, CDR3 protein. The D gene is left open where the match is weak. Some rows mark clone size as missing; the rest say once, few, many or name a class of expanded clone.

abundance: few; v_gene: TRBV7-8; d_gene: -; j_gene: TRBJ1-5; CDR3nt: TGTGCCAGCAGCTTAAATCCAGGGCAACAGCCCCAGCATTTT; CDR3aa: CASSLNPGQQPQHF
abundance: few; v_gene: TRBV12-3/TRBV12-4; d_gene: TRBD2; j_gene: TRBJ2-7; CDR3nt: TGTGCCAGCAGTTTCGCGGGGGGCGTCTACGAGCAGTACTTC; CDR3aa: CASSFAGGVYEQYF
abundance: -; v_gene: TRBV9; d_gene: TRBD2; j_gene: TRBJ2-1; CDR3nt: TGTGCCAGCAGCGACCCCGGCGGGAGCTCCTACAATGAGCAGTTCTTC; CDR3aa: CASSDPGGSSYNEQFF
abundance: -; v_gene: TRBV29-1; d_gene: -; j_gene: TRBJ2-7; CDR3nt: TGCAGCGTTGTTCAATTAAAGGGCGGCTACGAGCAGTACTTC; CDR3aa: CSVVQLKGGYEQYF
abundance: -; v_gene: TRBV24-1; d_gene: TRBD2; j_gene: TRBJ2-5; CDR3nt: TGTGCCACCAGTGATGAGTCTAGCGGGAGGAGGGAGACCCAGTACTTC; CDR3aa: CATSDESSGRRETQYF
abundance: few; v_gene: TRBV7-8; d_gene: TRBD2; j_gene: TRBJ2-7; CDR3nt: TGTGCCAGCAGCCAGACTAGCGGGTGGGCCTACGAGCAGTACTTC; CDR3aa: CASSQTSGWAYEQYF
abundance: few; v_gene: TRBV20-1; d_gene: -; j_gene: TRBJ2-5; CDR3nt: TGCAGTGCTGCAGAGTACCAAGGGTCCCTAGAGACCCAGTACTTC; CDR3aa: CSAAEYQGSLETQYF
abundance: -; v_gene: TRBV11-2; d_gene: -; j_gene: TRBJ1-1; CDR3nt: TGTGCCAGCAGCTTACAAGTCCCTGAAGCTTTCTTT; CDR3aa: CASSLQVPEAFF
abundance: few; v_gene: TRBV11-2; d_gene: -; j_gene: TRBJ1-1; CDR3nt: TGTGCCAGCAGCCCGTGGGGATTAGACACTGAAGCTTTCTTT; CDR3aa: CASSPWGLDTEAFF
abundance: -; v_gene: TRBV6-1; d_gene: -; j_gene: TRBJ2-2; CDR3nt: TGTGCCAGCGGCTCAACCGCCCCTTGGAACCCCGGGGAGCTGTTTTTT; CDR3aa: CASGSTAPWNPGELFF
abundance: -; v_gene: TRBV5-1; d_gene: -; j_gene: TRBJ2-1; CDR3nt: TGCGCCAGCAGCCTAGACCTAACGGCAAATCCGTACAATGAGCAGTTCTTC; CDR3aa: CASSLDLTANPYNEQFF
abundance: many; v_gene: TRBV12-5; d_gene: -; j_gene: TRBJ1-1; CDR3nt: TGTGCTAGTGGCTGGGTCGGGGGTGAAGCTTTCTTT; CDR3aa: CASGWVGGEAFF
abundance: -; v_gene: TRBV3-1; d_gene: TRBD2; j_gene: TRBJ2-7; CDR3nt: TGTGACAGCAGCCAAAACGAGCGGGAGTCAGCCTACGAGCAGTACTTC; CDR3aa: CDSSQNERESAYEQYF
abundance: once; v_gene: TRBV6-2/TRBV6-3; d_gene: -; j_gene: TRBJ1-1; CDR3nt: TGTGCCAGCAGTTACTCGACCGGACGGATGAACACTGAAGCTTTCTTT; CDR3aa: CASSYSTGRMNTEAFF
abundance: -; v_gene: TRBV12-3/TRBV12-4; d_gene: TRBD1; j_gene: TRBJ2-2; CDR3nt: TGTGCCAGCAGTACACAGGGGGTAACCACCGGGGAGCTGTTTTTT; CDR3aa: CASSTQGVTTGELFF
abundance: few; v_gene: TRBV10-2; d_gene: -; j_gene: TRBJ2-5; CDR3nt: TGCGCCAGTAAAGAGGCCCAAGAGACCCAGTACTTC; CDR3aa: CASKEAQETQYF
abundance: -; v_gene: TRBV3-1; d_gene: -; j_gene: TRBJ1-5; CDR3nt: TGTGCCATCTGTTTAGATAGTTGGATGAGGGAAGGCAATCAGCCCCAGCATTTT; CDR3aa: CAICLDSWMREGNQPQHF